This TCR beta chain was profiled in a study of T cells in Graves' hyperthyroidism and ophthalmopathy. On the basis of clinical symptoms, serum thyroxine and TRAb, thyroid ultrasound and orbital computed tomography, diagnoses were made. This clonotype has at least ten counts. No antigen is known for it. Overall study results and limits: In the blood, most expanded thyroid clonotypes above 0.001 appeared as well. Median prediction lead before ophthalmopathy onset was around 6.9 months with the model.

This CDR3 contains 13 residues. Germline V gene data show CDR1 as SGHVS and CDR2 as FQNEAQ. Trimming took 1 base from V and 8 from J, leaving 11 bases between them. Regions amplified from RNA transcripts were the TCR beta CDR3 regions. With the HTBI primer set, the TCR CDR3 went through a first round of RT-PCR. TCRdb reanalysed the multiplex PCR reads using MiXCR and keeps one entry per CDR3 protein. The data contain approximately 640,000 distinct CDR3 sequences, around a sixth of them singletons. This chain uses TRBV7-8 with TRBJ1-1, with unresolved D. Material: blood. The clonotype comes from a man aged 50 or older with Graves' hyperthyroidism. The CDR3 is CASSLVASWEAFF. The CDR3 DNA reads TGTGCCAGCAGCTTAGTAGCATCTTGGGAAGCTTTCTTT.